This entry features one TCR beta chain sequence. Its antigen is currently unknown. Germline assignment: CDR1 DFQATT and CDR2 SNEGSKA (reference sequence). The CDR3 covers 11 residues. By phenotype, naive CD8+ T cells were CD45RO-CCR7+CD27+CD95-. The entry originates in a study of CXCR3-negative and CXCR3-positive naive CD8 T cells. Study conclusions and caveats: Comparison of naive cells showed more hydrophobic TRB CDR3s in CXCR3-positive than in CXCR3-negative naive cells.

5' RACE with UMI labels generated the TRB cDNA libraries. Following a re-call of the 5' RACE reads, TCRdb has one entry per CDR3 protein and lacks DNA. The table gives over 100,000 distinct CDR3 sequences; the top ten clones make up 0.41% of it. V usage is TRBV20-1 and J usage is TRBJ2-7; TCRdb designates TRBD2, a call that cannot be tested without DNA. The source material was naive CXCR3+ CD8+ T cells from blood. Subset specified: CD45RO-CCR7+CD27+CD95- naive CD8+ T cells expressing CXCR3 (TNR3+). This clonotype was sampled from a human donor in good health. Some clones in this sample may be carry-over from other donors' samples. Here the CDR3 reads CSARWEGEQYF.